This T cell receptor (beta chain) is from a study of blood T cell repertoires in COVID-19. As for the study in general: COVID-19 samples from acute and convalescent phases originated in the United States, Italy and Spain. T cells, B-cell-depleted T cells, or PBMCs supplied cDNA or gDNA.

Original analysis: Amplifying reference gene primers gave estimates of nucleated cell counts. Clones were sequenced by immunoSEQ multiplex PCR, and TCRdb holds only the in-frame ones, with some missing. That table supplies the V and J calls and clone size; D and trimming were determined from the DNA. The table has about 190,000 clones, around four fifths seen once. This CDR3 comprises 13 residues. CDR1 and CDR2 (germline): MNHNS, SASEGT. V gave up 3 bases and J gave up 5 bases, with 10 bases separating them. The chain recombines TRBV6-1 with TRBJ1-1; D may be TRBD1 (5 bases). The clonotype was recovered from a woman older than 75 with active or convalescent COVID-19. Sequencing used peripheral blood. CDR3 in amino acids: CASSDRTRTEAFF. The CDR3 DNA follows: TGTGCCAGCAGTGATAGGACAAGGACTGAAGCTTTCTTT.